This T cell receptor beta chain stems from a study of beta chain features in type 1 diabetes. Study-wide results and limits: In every one of the four CD4+ subsets, TCRB CDR3s were moderately but significantly shorter in Type 1 diabetes patients.

On this clone itself: Its antigen is currently unknown.

Between the trimmed V and J ends, which lost 4 bases and 4 bases, there was a span of 2 bases. Germline CDR1 reads MGHDK; CDR2 reads SYGVNS. CDR3 length: 11 residues. What was sequenced were expressed TCRB transcripts, since all of the isolated RNA had been reverse transcribed. Assay: immunoSEQ multiplex PCR; the TCRdb copy retains only in-frame clones and omits some. The sample gives about 650,000 clones, 9.5% to 15% of which show up once; roughly 0.11% is in the top ten. The chain has TRBV25-1 and TRBJ1-3, with D uncertain. The TCR sequence derives from a man aged 25-45 years with type 1 diabetes. Input material: naive CD4+ T cells from blood. The CDR3 sequence: CASSAGNTIYF. The CDR3 DNA reads as TGTGCCAGCAGTGCCGGAAACACCATATATTTT.